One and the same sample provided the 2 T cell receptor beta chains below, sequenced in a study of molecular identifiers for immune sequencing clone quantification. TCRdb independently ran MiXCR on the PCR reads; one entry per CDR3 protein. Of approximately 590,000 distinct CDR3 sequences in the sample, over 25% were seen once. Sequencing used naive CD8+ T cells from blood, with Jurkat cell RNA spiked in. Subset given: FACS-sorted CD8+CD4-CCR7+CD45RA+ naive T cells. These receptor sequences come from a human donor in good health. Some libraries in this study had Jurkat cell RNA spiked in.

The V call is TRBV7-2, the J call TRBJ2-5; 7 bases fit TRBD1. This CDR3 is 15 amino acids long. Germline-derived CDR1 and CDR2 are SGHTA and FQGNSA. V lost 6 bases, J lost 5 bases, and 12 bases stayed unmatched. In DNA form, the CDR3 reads TGTGCCAGCAGACCAAACAGGGGTTTAGGGGAGACCCAGTACTTC. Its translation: CASRPNRGLGETQYF.

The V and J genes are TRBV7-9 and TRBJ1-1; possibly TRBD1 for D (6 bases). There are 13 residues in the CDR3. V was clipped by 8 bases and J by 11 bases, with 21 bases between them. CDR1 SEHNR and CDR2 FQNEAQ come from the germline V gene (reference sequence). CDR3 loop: CASRPGQYPAAFF. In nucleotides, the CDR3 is TGTGCCAGCCGCCCCGGACAGTACCCTGCCGCTTTCTTT.